Below, 2 T cell receptor beta chains from the same sample are listed, as sequenced in a study of blood T cell repertoires in COVID-19 (dated by TCRdb to 2020 to 2022). The receptor library was made with the immunoSEQ multiplex PCR assay. What TCRdb holds here is the immuneACCESS table cut down to in-frame rearrangements. Part of the clones is not present; checked against another copy, under half of the missing clones reflect an unresolved V gene, and the others are unexplained. The sample includes roughly 150,000 clones, with around 91% observed a single time. The ten largest clones add up to around 15% of the sample. The sample consisted of peripheral blood. Receptors originate from a man aged 18-30 years with COVID-19, enrolled during active disease.

The chain carries TRBV5-1 and TRBJ2-3; a possible D gene is TRBD2 (5 bases). Germline V CDR1 and CDR2: SGHRS, YFSETQ. V was clipped by 0 bases and J by 1 base, with 12 bases between them. This CDR3 comprises 16 residues. In DNA, the CDR3 is TGCGCCAGCAGCTTGGTCGGAGGAAAGGGCACAGATACGCAGTATTTT. It yields the protein CASSLVGGKGTDTQYF. Filled out from reference TRBV5-1 and TRBJ2-3, the complete variable domain reads KAGVTQTPRYLIKTRGQQVTLSCSPISGHRSVSWYQQTPGQGLQFLFEYFSETQRNKGNFPGRFSGRQFSNSRSEMNVSTLELGDSALYLCASSLVGGKGTDTQYFGPGTRLTVL.

V is TRBV6-2 or TRBV6-3 and J is TRBJ2-3; TRBD1 matches 7 bases. With 2 bases clipped from V and 3 bases from J, the junction kept 2 bases outside the gene matches. Germline V gene sequence: CDR1 MNHEY, CDR2 SVGEGT. The CDR3 runs to 14 residues. The DNA for the CDR3 is TGTGCCAGCAGTTACGTGACAGGGACAGATACGCAGTATTTT. As protein: CASSYVTGTDTQYF.